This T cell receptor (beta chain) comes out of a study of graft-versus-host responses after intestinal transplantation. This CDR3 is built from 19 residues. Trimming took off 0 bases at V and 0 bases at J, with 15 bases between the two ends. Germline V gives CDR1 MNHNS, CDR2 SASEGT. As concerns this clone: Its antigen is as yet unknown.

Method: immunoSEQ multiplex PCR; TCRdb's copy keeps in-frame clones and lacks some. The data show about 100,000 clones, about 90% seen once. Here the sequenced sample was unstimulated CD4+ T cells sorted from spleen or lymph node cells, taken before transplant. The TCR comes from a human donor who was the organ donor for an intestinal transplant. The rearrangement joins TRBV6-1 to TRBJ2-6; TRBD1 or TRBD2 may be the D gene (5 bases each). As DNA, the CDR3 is TGTGCCAGCAGTGAAGCCGGGGCCCTCACCCCCTCTGGGGCCAACGTCCTGACTTTC. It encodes CASSEAGALTPSGANVLTF.